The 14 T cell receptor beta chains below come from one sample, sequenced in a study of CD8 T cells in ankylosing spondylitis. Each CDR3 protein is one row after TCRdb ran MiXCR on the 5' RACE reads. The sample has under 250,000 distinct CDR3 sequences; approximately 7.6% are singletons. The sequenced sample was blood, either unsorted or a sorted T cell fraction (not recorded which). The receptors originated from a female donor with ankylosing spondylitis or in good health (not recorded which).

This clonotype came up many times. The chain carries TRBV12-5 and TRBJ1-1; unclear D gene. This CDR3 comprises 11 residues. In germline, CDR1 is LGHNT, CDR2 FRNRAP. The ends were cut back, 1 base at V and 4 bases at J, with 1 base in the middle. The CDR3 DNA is TGTGCTAGTGGTTTGGGCACTGAAGCTTTCTTT. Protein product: CASGLGTEAFF.

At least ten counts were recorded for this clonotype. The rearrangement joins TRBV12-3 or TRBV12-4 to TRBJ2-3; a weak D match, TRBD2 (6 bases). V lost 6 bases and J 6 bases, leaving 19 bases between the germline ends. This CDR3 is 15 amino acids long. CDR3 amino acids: CASSRDSAGGDTQYF. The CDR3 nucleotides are TGTGCCAGCAGCAGGGACTCCGCTGGGGGGGATACGCAGTATTTT.

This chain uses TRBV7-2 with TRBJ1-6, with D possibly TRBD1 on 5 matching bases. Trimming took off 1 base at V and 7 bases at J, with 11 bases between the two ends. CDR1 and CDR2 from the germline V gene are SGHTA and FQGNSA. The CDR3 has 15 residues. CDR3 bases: TGTGCCAGCAGCTTAGAGGCGGGGCAAAATTCACCCCTCCACTTT. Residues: CASSLEAGQNSPLHF.

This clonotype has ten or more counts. The CDR3 protein is CSVLEKYNEQFF. In DNA, the CDR3 is TGCAGTGTACTAGAAAAGTACAATGAGCAGTTCTTC. V is TRBV20-1 and J is TRBJ2-1; TRBD2 is a possible D gene (5 bases). Trimming removed 7 bases at V and 4 bases at J, with 11 bases between. This CDR3 has 12 residues. Germline V gives CDR1 DFQATT, CDR2 SNEGSKA (reference sequence).

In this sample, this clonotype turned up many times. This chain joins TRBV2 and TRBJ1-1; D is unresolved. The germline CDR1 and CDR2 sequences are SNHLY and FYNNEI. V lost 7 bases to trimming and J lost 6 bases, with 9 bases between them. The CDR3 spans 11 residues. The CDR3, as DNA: TGTGCCAGCACGAGGGCCGCTGAAGCTTTCTTT. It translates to CASTRAAEAFF.

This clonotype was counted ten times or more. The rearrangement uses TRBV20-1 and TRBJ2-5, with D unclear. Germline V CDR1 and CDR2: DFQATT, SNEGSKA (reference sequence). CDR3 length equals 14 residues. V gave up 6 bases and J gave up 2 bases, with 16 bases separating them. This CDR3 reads CSAEKGQRQETQYF. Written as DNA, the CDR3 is TGCAGTGCGGAGAAGGGCCAACGACAAGAGACCCAGTACTTC.

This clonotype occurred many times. Written as DNA, the CDR3 is TGTGCCAGCAGTTTAAAGTTTTTTGGGCTGTTCTTC. Protein product: CASSLKFFGLFF. The chain couples TRBV12-3 or TRBV12-4 to TRBJ2-1; D remains unclear. CDR3 size: 12 residues. Trimming took off 2 bases at V and 15 bases at J, with 14 bases between the two ends.

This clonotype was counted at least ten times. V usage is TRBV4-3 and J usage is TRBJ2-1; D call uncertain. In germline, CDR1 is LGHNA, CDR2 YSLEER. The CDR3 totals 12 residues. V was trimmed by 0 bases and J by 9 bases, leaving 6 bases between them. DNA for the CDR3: TGCGCCAGCAGCCAAGACCCGGGTGAGCAGTTCTTC. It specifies CASSQDPGEQFF.

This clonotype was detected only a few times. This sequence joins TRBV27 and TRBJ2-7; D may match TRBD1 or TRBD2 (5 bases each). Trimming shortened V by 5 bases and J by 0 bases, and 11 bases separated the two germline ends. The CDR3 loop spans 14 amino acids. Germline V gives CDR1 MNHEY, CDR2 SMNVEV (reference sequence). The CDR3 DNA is TGTGCCAGCAGTCCGGGACGGTCCTCCTACGAGCAGTACTTC. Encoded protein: CASSPGRSSYEQYF.

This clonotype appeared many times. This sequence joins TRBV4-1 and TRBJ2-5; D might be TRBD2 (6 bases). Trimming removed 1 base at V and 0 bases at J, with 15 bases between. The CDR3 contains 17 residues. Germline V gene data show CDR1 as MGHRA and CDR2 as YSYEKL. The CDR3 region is CASSQGGRGRYQETQYF. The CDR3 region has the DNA TGCGCCAGCAGCCAAGGTGGCAGAGGGAGGTACCAAGAGACCCAGTACTTC.

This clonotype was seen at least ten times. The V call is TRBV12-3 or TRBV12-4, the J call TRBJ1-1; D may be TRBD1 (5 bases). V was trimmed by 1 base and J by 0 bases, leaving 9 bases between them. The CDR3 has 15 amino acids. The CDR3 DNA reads TGTGCCAGCAGTTTAGAGTCACAGGTGAACACTGAAGCTTTCTTT. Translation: CASSLESQVNTEAFF.

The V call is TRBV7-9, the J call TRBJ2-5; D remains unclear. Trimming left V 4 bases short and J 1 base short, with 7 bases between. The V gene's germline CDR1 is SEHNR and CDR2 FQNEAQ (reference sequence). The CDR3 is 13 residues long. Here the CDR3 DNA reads TGTGCCAGCAGCTCGGACCTCCAAGAGACCCAGTACTTC. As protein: CASSSDLQETQYF.

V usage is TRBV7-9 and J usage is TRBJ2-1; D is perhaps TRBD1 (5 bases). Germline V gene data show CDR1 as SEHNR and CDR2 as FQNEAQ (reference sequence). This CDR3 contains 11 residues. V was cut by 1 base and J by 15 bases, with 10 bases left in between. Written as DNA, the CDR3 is TGTGCCAGCAGCTTAGTAACGGACACGTTCTTC. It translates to CASSLVTDTFF.

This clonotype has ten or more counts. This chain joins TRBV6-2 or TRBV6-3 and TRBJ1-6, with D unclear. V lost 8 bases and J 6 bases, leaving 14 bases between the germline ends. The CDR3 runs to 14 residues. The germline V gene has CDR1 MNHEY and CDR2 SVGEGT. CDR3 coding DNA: TGTGCCAGCTCTGAGGGTCTTGTTAATTCACCCCTCCACTTT. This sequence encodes CASSEGLVNSPLHF.